A selection of T cell receptor beta chains follows, all from one sample in a study of T cell responses to AZD1222 COVID-19 vaccine. Assay: immunoSEQ multiplex PCR; the TCRdb copy retains only in-frame clones and omits some. This sample yields approximately 110,000 clones, of which around nine tenths are seen a single time; roughly 2.5% belongs to the top ten. The sample was peripheral blood, taken 28 days after the second AZD1222 dose. The receptors were gathered from an adult who received the AZD1222 COVID-19 vaccine. Both conserved end residues are part of each CDR3. A D gene is named only where the DNA matches it firmly. The size field is filled for only some rows; it gives once, few, many or a size class.

j_call	v_call	d_call	clone_size	cdr3_aa	cdr3_nt
TRBJ1-4	TRBV2	.	.	CASGDGADLAAHEKLFF	TGTGCCAGCGGAGACGGGGCAGACCTCGCAGCTCATGAAAAACTGTTTTTT
TRBJ1-1	TRBV18	TRBD1	.	CASSPPTGPNTEAFF	TGTGCCAGCTCACCACCGACAGGGCCGAACACTGAAGCTTTCTTT
TRBJ1-3	TRBV7-3	.	.	CASSLRRGGNTIYF	TGTGCCAGCAGCTTGAGGAGAGGGGGAAACACCATATATTTT
TRBJ2-2	TRBV2	.	.	CASKPAGLQNTGELFF	TGTGCCAGCAAACCAGCGGGCTTACAGAACACCGGGGAGCTGTTTTTT
TRBJ2-3	TRBV6-1	.	.	CASSERGQSTDTQYF	TGTGCCAGCAGTGAACGGGGGCAAAGCACAGATACGCAGTATTTT
TRBJ2-1	TRBV11-1	.	.	CASSPSSYNEQFF	TGTGCCAGCAGCCCCAGCTCCTACAATGAGCAGTTCTTC
TRBJ2-1	TRBV4-1	TRBD1	.	CASSQEKGTGTYNEQFF	TGCGCCAGCAGCCAAGAAAAAGGGACAGGTACTTACAATGAGCAGTTCTTC
TRBJ1-1	TRBV28	TRBD1	few	CAGQGDWDTEAFF	TGTGCCGGACAGGGGGACTGGGACACTGAAGCTTTCTTT
TRBJ1-2	TRBV28	.	.	CASSFGWGYTF	TGTGCCAGCAGTTTCGGTTGGGGCTACACCTTC
TRBJ2-1	TRBV7-9	TRBD2	.	CASSLGLAGQDEQFF	TGTGCCAGCAGCTTAGGACTAGCGGGCCAGGATGAGCAGTTCTTC
TRBJ1-5	TRBV3-1/TRBV3-2	TRBD1	.	CASSQGSTGDQPQHF	TGTGCCAGCAGCCAAGGAAGTACAGGGGATCAGCCCCAGCATTTT
TRBJ1-2	TRBV5-6	.	.	CASSLRYRLNYGYTF	TGTGCCAGCAGCTTGAGATACAGACTTAACTATGGCTACACCTTC
TRBJ1-5	TRBV2	.	.	CASSQMTEDQPQHF	TGTGCCAGCAGTCAAATGACAGAGGATCAGCCCCAGCATTTT
TRBJ1-5	TRBV28	TRBD1	.	CASNQGTGATSLNQPQHF	TGTGCCAGCAACCAAGGGACAGGGGCGACCTCACTAAATCAGCCCCAGCATTTT
TRBJ1-1	TRBV18	.	.	CASSPNGRQAFF	TGTGCCAGCTCACCAAACGGGAGACAAGCTTTCTTT
TRBJ2-7	TRBV29-1	TRBD2	few	CSVQGGTSGRNREQYF	TGCAGCGTTCAAGGAGGGACTAGCGGGAGGAATCGCGAGCAGTACTTC
TRBJ2-2	TRBV2	TRBD2	.	CASNRGSLTGELFF	TGTGCCAGCAATCGCGGGAGCTTAACCGGGGAGCTGTTTTTT
TRBJ2-2	TRBV2	TRBD1	.	CASTGGQNGELFF	TGTGCCAGCACAGGGGGCCAAAACGGGGAGCTGTTTTTT
TRBJ1-4	TRBV5-1	TRBD1	.	CASSRGQGQNEKLFF	TGCGCCAGCAGCCGGGGACAGGGACAGAATGAAAAACTGTTTTTT
TRBJ1-2	TRBV5-6	TRBD1	.	CASSLGQGSYGYTF	TGTGCCAGCAGCTTGGGACAGGGGTCATATGGCTACACCTTC
TRBJ1-1	TRBV2	.	.	CARAPDLGNTEAFF	TGTGCCAGAGCCCCGGACCTTGGGAACACTGAAGCTTTCTTT
TRBJ1-1	TRBV4-2	.	.	CASSQFRDKHTEAFF	TGTGCCAGCAGCCAATTCCGGGACAAACACACTGAAGCTTTCTTT
TRBJ2-5	TRBV9	.	.	CASGPLSPVSGAVGETQYF	TGTGCCAGCGGTCCTCTATCTCCCGTTAGCGGAGCCGTTGGAGAGACCCAGTACTTC
TRBJ2-2	TRBV3-1/TRBV3-2	.	.	CASSQGGNTGELFF	TGTGCCAGCAGCCAAGGGGGAAACACCGGGGAGCTGTTTTTT
TRBJ2-7	TRBV6-2/TRBV6-3	.	.	CASSPGTSSYEQYF	TGTGCCAGCAGTCCCGGGACATCCTCCTACGAGCAGTACTTC
TRBJ2-5	TRBV10-3	TRBD1	once	CAISESTGEETQYF	TGTGCCATCAGTGAGTCGACAGGGGAAGAGACCCAGTACTTC
TRBJ2-7	TRBV5-1	TRBD2	.	CASSQNSGSAYEQYF	TGCGCCAGCAGCCAAAACAGCGGGAGCGCCTACGAGCAGTACTTC
TRBJ2-1	TRBV5-1	.	.	CASSFDPGVAGEQFF	TGCGCCAGCAGCTTCGACCCGGGTGTGGCAGGGGAGCAGTTCTTC
TRBJ2-2	TRBV7-3	TRBD2	.	CASSLTGGGRNTGELFF	TGTGCCAGCAGCTTAACGGGTGGCGGGAGGAACACCGGGGAGCTGTTTTTT
TRBJ2-7	TRBV25-1	TRBD1	.	CASSGDRGSYEQYF	TGTGCCAGCAGTGGGGACAGGGGGTCCTACGAGCAGTACTTC
TRBJ1-6	TRBV18	.	.	CASSPPGDYNSPLHF	TGTGCCAGCTCACCGCCGGGGGATTATAATTCACCCCTCCACTTT
TRBJ2-7	TRBV18	TRBD2	.	CASSPLDGGRTGEQYF	TGTGCCAGCTCACCACTCGATGGCGGGAGAACCGGCGAGCAGTACTTC
TRBJ1-2	TRBV4-1	.	.	CASSQDLALPNYGYTF	TGCGCCAGCAGCCAAGATTTGGCGCTTCCTAACTATGGCTACACCTTC
TRBJ1-4	TRBV28	TRBD1	.	CASQTGFREKLFF	TGTGCCAGCCAGACAGGGTTCCGTGAAAAACTGTTTTTT
TRBJ1-1	TRBV3-1/TRBV3-2	.	.	CASSLRGDTEAFF	TGTGCCAGCAGCCTTAGGGGTGACACTGAAGCTTTCTTT
TRBJ1-2	TRBV3-1/TRBV3-2	.	once	CASSHSGDYGYTF	TGTGCCAGCAGCCATTCGGGTGACTATGGCTACACCTTC
TRBJ2-7	TRBV5-4	TRBD2	few	CASSPEAGVYEQYF	TGTGCCAGCAGCCCGGAAGCGGGAGTCTACGAGCAGTACTTC
TRBJ1-5	TRBV19	.	once	CASNEGRVVDNQPQHF	TGTGCCAGTAATGAGGGGCGGGTTGTTGACAATCAGCCCCAGCATTTT
TRBJ2-7	TRBV4-3	.	few	CASSQVYSPGGSSYEQYF	TGCGCCAGCAGCCAAGTCTATTCTCCCGGCGGGTCTTCCTACGAGCAGTACTTC
TRBJ2-7	TRBV27	.	.	CASRRSKVIYEQYF	TGTGCCAGCAGGAGGAGTAAGGTCATCTACGAGCAGTACTTC
TRBJ2-1	TRBV7-9	TRBD2	.	CASSSRAGGPTSYNEQFF	TGTGCCAGCAGTTCCCGAGCGGGAGGGCCCACCTCCTACAATGAGCAGTTCTTC
TRBJ2-5	TRBV6-5	.	.	CASSYSGMGETQYF	TGTGCCAGCAGTTACTCCGGGATGGGAGAGACCCAGTACTTC
TRBJ1-6	TRBV7-3	.	.	CASPPRSRVEGIMDSPLHF	TGTGCCAGCCCGCCCCGCTCCCGGGTTGAGGGTATCATGGATTCACCCCTCCACTTT
TRBJ2-1	TRBV7-7	TRBD1	.	CASSPWDRANEQFF	TGTGCTAGCAGCCCGTGGGACAGGGCCAATGAGCAGTTCTTC
TRBJ2-5	TRBV4-1	.	few	CASSQVGLAQETQYF	TGCGCCAGCAGCCAAGTGGGCCTAGCGCAAGAGACCCAGTACTTC
TRBJ2-7	TRBV19	TRBD2	.	CASSTASGRYEQYF	TGTGCCAGTAGTACGGCTAGCGGGAGATACGAGCAGTACTTC
TRBJ2-1	TRBV6-5	.	.	CASSYSGYNEQFF	TGTGCCAGCAGTTACTCGGGGTACAATGAGCAGTTCTTC
TRBJ1-1	TRBV28	.	.	CASSLGPRETEAFF	TGTGCCAGCAGTTTAGGGCCCAGAGAAACTGAAGCTTTCTTT
TRBJ1-1	TRBV7-9	.	.	CASSLQANTEAFF	TGTGCCAGCAGCTTACAGGCGAACACTGAAGCTTTCTTT
TRBJ2-1	TRBV10-3	TRBD2	.	CAISGLAGEQFF	TGTGCCATCAGTGGACTAGCAGGTGAGCAGTTCTTC
TRBJ1-5	TRBV12-3/TRBV12-4	.	.	CASRTGNQPQHF	TGTGCCAGCAGGACGGGGAATCAGCCCCAGCATTTT
TRBJ1-1	TRBV6-5	.	.	CASSSGGALEAFF	TGTGCCAGCAGTTCAGGTGGGGCCTTAGAAGCTTTCTTT
TRBJ2-6	TRBV7-9	TRBD2	.	CASSLLISGSSFRANVLTF	TGTGCCAGCAGCTTATTGATTAGCGGGAGCTCCTTTAGGGCCAACGTCCTGACTTTC
TRBJ2-6	TRBV4-2	.	.	CASSQGGSQGGDNVLTF	TGTGCCAGCAGCCAAGGTGGCTCTCAGGGGGGAGACAACGTCCTGACTTTC
TRBJ2-1	TRBV27	TRBD2	.	CAAAGTVSPGLALKQFF	TGTGCCGCAGCCGGGACAGTTTCTCCGGGACTAGCGTTAAAGCAGTTCTTC